This T cell receptor (beta chain) was found in a study of molecular identifiers for immune sequencing clone quantification. Findings and caveats of the study: Reports indicate spiked Jurkat TCR RNA from one cell could be found among about 1 million naive cells.

Both previously described methods and listed TCR primers were employed to make bulk TCR libraries. TCRdb processed the PCR reads anew with MiXCR; each CDR3 protein has one entry. The sample comprises under 600,000 distinct CDR3 sequences, about 22% of which are singletons, and about 0.84% rests with the top ten. Sorted cell numbers of about 17,000 to 1,100,000, with 10%, 30% or 50% RNA, served as input for naive CD8 libraries. Sorted naive CD8 T cells were those defined as CD8+CD4-CCR7+CD45RA+. Many counts were recorded for this clonotype. Its antigen is still unknown. Input material: naive CD8+ T cells from blood, with Jurkat cell RNA spiked in. Subset denoted: FACS-sorted CD8+CD4-CCR7+CD45RA+ naive T cells. The receptor comes from a human donor in good health. Some libraries in this study had Jurkat cell RNA spiked in.

The CDR3 reads CSARGPGQNTDTQYF. In DNA, the CDR3 is TGCAGTGCTAGAGGACCGGGACAGAACACAGATACGCAGTATTTT. J is TRBJ2-3 and V is TRBV20-1; 7 bases match TRBD1. Per germline, CDR1 DFQATT and CDR2 SNEGSKA (reference sequence). The CDR3 length is 15 residues. Trimming took 1 base from V and 2 from J; bases not matched to a gene: 6.